A selection of T cell receptor beta chains follows, all from one sample in a study of post-analysis software for immune sequencing data. TCRdb called the PCR reads again in MiXCR, with one record for every CDR3 protein. The repertoire has about 800,000 distinct CDR3 sequences, about 32% of them found once; the top ten carry more than 0.55%. The sample consisted of blood. These receptors were obtained from a girl between 10 and 17 years old with multiple sclerosis. Both conserved end residues are part of each CDR3. Fields, in order: clone size, J gene, V gene, D gene, CDR3 DNA, CDR3 protein. D genes are given only for firm matches. Size tells how often a clone was seen (once, few, many) or the class of an expanded clone, and some rows leave it out.

few	TRBJ1-4	TRBV19	-	TGTGCCAGTTACGGTCCCTCTCGCCACAATGAAAAACTGTTTTTT	CASYGPSRHNEKLFF
-	TRBJ2-4	TRBV29-1	-	TGCAGCGCAAGGACAGAAAACATTCAGTACTTC	CSARTENIQYF
few	TRBJ1-1	TRBV4-1	-	TGCGCCAGCAGCCAAGTTATTATGAACACTGAAGCTTTCTTT	CASSQVIMNTEAFF
-	TRBJ2-7	TRBV20-1	TRBD2	TGCAGTGCCCCATGGGCGGGAGGGGGGTTCGAGCAGTACTTC	CSAPWAGGGFEQYF
-	TRBJ2-7	TRBV15	TRBD1	TGTGCCACCAGCAGAGAAACCAGGGGGCGCGGGGCTTACGAGCAGTACTTC	CATSRETRGRGAYEQYF
few	TRBJ2-7	TRBV20-1	-	TGCAGTGCTTCCGGTTGGGGATCAGGGACCTACGAGCAGTACTTC	CSASGWGSGTYEQYF
-	TRBJ2-3	TRBV12-3/TRBV12-4	TRBD1	TGTGCCAGCAGTGTACAGGGGGAAGTAGATACGCAGTATTTT	CASSVQGEVDTQYF
-	TRBJ1-1	TRBV29-1	-	TGCAGCGTCGGACCAGGACAGACGATCAACACTGAAGCTTTCTTT	CSVGPGQTINTEAFF
many	TRBJ2-7	TRBV5-1	TRBD2	TGCGCCAGCAGCTTGTTTGGCGGGGAGGGCGAGCAGTACTTC	CASSLFGGEGEQYF
-	TRBJ1-2	TRBV7-9	-	TGTGCCAGCAGCTTAGCCACCCCCGGGGGGGGCAATGGCTACACCTTC	CASSLATPGGGNGYTF
-	TRBJ2-4	TRBV19	-	TGTGCCAGTAACAAGGTGCAGGACAATAAAAACATTCAGTACTTC	CASNKVQDNKNIQYF
many	TRBJ2-1	TRBV6-5	-	TGTGCCAGCAGGGACGGTGTTGGGTTCTATGAGCAGTTCTTC	CASRDGVGFYEQFF
few	TRBJ1-1	TRBV10-2	-	TGCGCCAGCAGCCTACCAGGTCAGCGCGACGAAGCTTTCTTT	CASSLPGQRDEAFF
-	TRBJ1-1	TRBV6-5	TRBD1	TGTGCCAGCAGACTTGACAGGGTTGTCACTGAAGCTTTCTTT	CASRLDRVVTEAFF
few	TRBJ2-7	TRBV5-5	-	TGTGCCAGCAGCTCACACGATCCATACGGCAACGAGCAGTACTTC	CASSSHDPYGNEQYF
-	TRBJ2-1	TRBV10-1	-	TGCGCCAGCTCCCGGCCAGGGGCGGACTACAATGAGCAGTTCTTC	CASSRPGADYNEQFF
many	TRBJ2-7	TRBV6-1	-	TGTGCCAGCAGTCGGACGGAGACCTACGAGCAGTACTTC	CASSRTETYEQYF
-	TRBJ2-2	TRBV3-1	-	TGTGCCAGCAGCCAAGGAGACACCGGGGAGCTGTTTTTT	CASSQGDTGELFF
-	TRBJ2-7	TRBV27	-	TGTGCCAGCAAGGGAGGTATCTACGAGCAGTACTTC	CASKGGIYEQYF
-	TRBJ1-2	TRBV20-1	-	TGCAGTGCTAGTCTACCGACAGGAAAAGGCTACACCTTC	CSASLPTGKGYTF
-	TRBJ2-3	TRBV10-3	TRBD1	TGTGCCATCAGAGACCCCACAGGGGGAGATACGCAGTATTTT	CAIRDPTGGDTQYF
-	TRBJ2-7	TRBV13	-	TGTGCCAGCAGCTTACGAACGGGACGGCCGGAGCAGTACTTC	CASSLRTGRPEQYF
many	TRBJ2-7	TRBV29-1	-	TGCAGCGTCGGCAGGGGGAGGGGTAACGAGCAGTACTTC	CSVGRGRGNEQYF
many	TRBJ2-1	TRBV7-2	TRBD2	TGTGCCAGCAGCTTAGAGCTAGCGGGAGGTGGGGAGCAGTTCTTC	CASSLELAGGGEQFF
-	TRBJ2-7	TRBV5-1	TRBD2	TGCGCCAGCAGCGTAACCGGGACTAGCGGGAGCGAGCAGTACTTC	CASSVTGTSGSEQYF
few	TRBJ2-1	TRBV19	-	TGTGCCAGTAGTGGACAGCTGGGCGATGAGCAGTTCTTC	CASSGQLGDEQFF
many	TRBJ2-1	TRBV29-1	TRBD1	TGCAGCGTTGGGGCAGGGGGCGGCTATGAGCAGTTCTTC	CSVGAGGGYEQFF
-	TRBJ1-6	TRBV6-5	TRBD1	TGTGCCAGCAGTCCCACCCTGGGACAGGGGCTCCACTTT	CASSPTLGQGLHF
-	TRBJ2-7	TRBV20-1	TRBD2	TGCAGTGCTAGAGCTATAGCGGGAGGTCGGAATGAGCAGTACTTC	CSARAIAGGRNEQYF
-	TRBJ2-5	TRBV5-6	-	TGTGCCAGCAGCTTCGGGACGGAGTATCAAGAGACCCAGTACTTC	CASSFGTEYQETQYF
-	TRBJ1-1	TRBV6-5	-	TGTACCAGCAGTTACGCGCCAGATTCCACTGAAGCTTTCTTT	CTSSYAPDSTEAFF
few	TRBJ2-3	TRBV15	-	TGTGCCACCAGCGTCGGTTCTCGCGGTAGCACAGATACGCAGTATTTT	CATSVGSRGSTDTQYF
-	TRBJ2-7	TRBV28	-	TGTGCCAGCAGTTCGACTAGGGCCAGCGAGCAGTACTTC	CASSSTRASEQYF
few	TRBJ2-1	TRBV20-1	-	TGCAGTGCTAGGATGGGGGCTAGGAATGAGCAGTTCTTC	CSARMGARNEQFF
-	TRBJ2-5	TRBV12-3/TRBV12-4	-	TGTGCCAGCAGCAGAAGCCAGGGCGGGCAGACCCAGTACTTC	CASSRSQGGQTQYF
few	TRBJ2-3	TRBV6-6	TRBD2	TGTGCCAGCAGTTACTCGTCGACTAGCGGTACAGATACGCAGTATTTT	CASSYSSTSGTDTQYF
-	TRBJ2-1	TRBV5-6	TRBD2	TGTGCCAGCAGCACTCAAAGACTAGCGGGTAACAATGAGCAGTTCTTC	CASSTQRLAGNNEQFF
-	TRBJ1-4	TRBV7-9	-	TGTGCCAGCAGCTTAGTTCCCCTTCTGGGTGAAAAACTGTTTTTT	CASSLVPLLGEKLFF
few	TRBJ2-1	TRBV28	TRBD2	TGTGCCAGCGGTATAGCGGGAGGATCCTACAATGAGCAGTTCTTC	CASGIAGGSYNEQFF
-	TRBJ2-5	TRBV12-3/TRBV12-4	-	TGTGCCAGCAGTCCCCGGCCGGCGGGGACTCAAGAGACCCAGTACTTC	CASSPRPAGTQETQYF
few	TRBJ2-1	TRBV7-7	-	TGTGCCAGCAGCCGAGGAGCGGGCGGTTTTGAGCAGTTCTTC	CASSRGAGGFEQFF
-	TRBJ2-3	TRBV15	-	TGTGCCACCAGCGAACTAGTCTTGGCTACGCAGTATTTT	CATSELVLATQYF
-	TRBJ2-1	TRBV9	-	TGTGCCAGCAGTACAGGGTCTGGGACTGAGCAGTTCTTC	CASSTGSGTEQFF
many	TRBJ2-7	TRBV20-1	-	TGCAGTGCTTGCGTCCCCTATAGCGCGGGGGCGGACGAGCAGTACTTC	CSACVPYSAGADEQYF
-	TRBJ2-2	TRBV4-3	-	TGCGCCAGCAGCCAAGATTCCGCGGGGTGGGACGGGGAGCTGTTTTTT	CASSQDSAGWDGELFF
-	TRBJ2-4	TRBV20-1	TRBD2	TGCAGTGCTCTACTAGCGGGCCACCAGTACTTC	CSALLAGHQYF
few	TRBJ1-2	TRBV9	TRBD1	TGTGCCAGCAGCGCAGGGGGCCAGAACTATGGCTACACCTTC	CASSAGGQNYGYTF
few	TRBJ2-5	TRBV12-3/TRBV12-4	TRBD2	TGTGCCAGCAGCTACAGACCCGGGACTAGCGGGCTCCGACAGGAGACCCAGTACTTC	CASSYRPGTSGLRQETQYF
few	TRBJ2-1	TRBV6-5	-	TGTGCCAGCAGTTATAACACCTACAATGAGCAGTTCTTC	CASSYNTYNEQFF
few	TRBJ2-5	TRBV7-9	-	TGTGCCAGTTCCGAACTTCCCACAATGGAGTACTTC	CASSELPTMEYF
-	TRBJ2-7	TRBV29-1	-	TGCAGCGTTACAGGTGCGTCGGACGAGCAGTACTTC	CSVTGASDEQYF
-	TRBJ2-1	TRBV12-3/TRBV12-4	-	TGTGCCAGCAGTTTTTCGAGACGAGGCCCGGAGGGGCAGTTCTTC	CASSFSRRGPEGQFF
many	TRBJ2-1	TRBV4-3	TRBD2	TGCGCCAGCAGCCACGGACTAGCGGGAGTCGATGAGCAGTTCTTC	CASSHGLAGVDEQFF
-	TRBJ2-1	TRBV9	-	TGTGCCAGCAGCGTAGAGCCCGTCTCCTACAATGAGCAGTTCTTC	CASSVEPVSYNEQFF
-	TRBJ1-2	TRBV4-3	-	TGCGCCAGCAGCCAGACCCCTGGGAGGGACGCTGGCTACACCTTC	CASSQTPGRDAGYTF
few	TRBJ2-4	TRBV2	-	TGTGCCAGCAGGGAGGGCCCCCCGCAGTACTTC	CASREGPPQYF
-	TRBJ2-5	TRBV2	-	TGTGCCAGCGTCCGCACCCAGGGAGACGGAGAGACCCAGTACTTC	CASVRTQGDGETQYF
-	TRBJ1-1	TRBV12-3/TRBV12-4	-	TGTGCCAGCAGTCTACATAGCTTGATAGCTTTCTTT	CASSLHSLIAFF